The clone carrying this T cell receptor beta chain was counted a few times. CDR1 is MDHEN, CDR2 SYDVKM, per germline. V gave up 5 bases and J gave up 0 bases, with 11 bases separating them. The CDR3 sequence is 14 residues long. Patients aged 18 to 65 had newly diagnosed hyperthyroidism that had lasted under 2 months. Exclusion of a patient resulted from uncontrolled infection, other autoimmune disease, pregnancy or lactation. The data originate from a study of T cells in Graves' hyperthyroidism and ophthalmopathy. The TCR beta CDR3 regions underwent amplification using RNA transcripts as the source. First-round RT-PCR with HTBI primers amplified the TCR CDR3 region. TCRdb reanalysed the multiplex PCR reads using MiXCR and keeps one entry per CDR3 protein. In the table there are around 340,000 distinct CDR3 sequences, 14% of which are singletons.

This clonotype originated in a woman aged 25 to 45 with Graves' hyperthyroidism. Sequencing used blood. The rearrangement joins TRBV28 to TRBJ2-7; possible D gene TRBD1, 6 bases. The CDR3 here is CASSAPGHSYEQYF. The CDR3 DNA is TGTGCCAGCAGTGCGCCGGGACACTCCTACGAGCAGTACTTC.